The 14 T cell receptor beta chains in this list originate from one sample, sequenced in a study of control samples from healthy donors and cancer patients. This table comes from immunoSEQ multiplex PCR, and its TCRdb copy is limited to in-frame clones, with some not included. The sample gives 99,000 or so clones, roughly 85% of which show up once; approximately 13% is in the top ten. The sample consisted of blood. The receptors stem from a woman in her 50s in good health.

This clone was seen a handful of times. The rearrangement uses TRBV6-2 or TRBV6-3 and TRBJ1-5; possibly TRBD1 for D (6 bases). The CDR3 loop spans 14 amino acids. CDR1 and CDR2 from the germline V gene are MNHEY and SVGEGT. The V end lost 4 bases, the J end lost 9 bases, and 16 bases lay between the germline ends. The CDR3 sequence is CASSSGHWFGPQHF. In DNA form, the CDR3 reads TGTGCCAGCAGTTCGGGACACTGGTTCGGGCCCCAGCATTTT.

This chain uses TRBV5-6 with TRBJ2-3, with D possibly TRBD2 on 6 matching bases. Germline assignment: CDR1 SGHDT and CDR2 YYEEEE. The V end lost 0 bases, the J end lost 1 base, and 9 bases lay between the germline ends. The CDR3 extends over 15 amino acids. The CDR3 spells CASSLVGGGTDTQYF. The DNA for the CDR3 is TGTGCCAGCAGCTTGGTGGGGGGTGGCACAGATACGCAGTATTTT.

This clone was seen just once. The chain recombines TRBV25-1 with TRBJ2-2; 9 bases align to TRBD1. The CDR3 extends over 14 amino acids. Germline CDR1 reads MGHDK; CDR2 reads SYGVNS. Trimming removed 4 bases from V and 7 bases from J; junction bases left unmatched: 4. The CDR3 nucleotides are TGTGCCAGCAGTGGGGACAGGGCTGACGGGGAGCTGTTTTTT. Its protein product is CASSGDRADGELFF.

The genes are TRBV11-2 and TRBJ2-1; 13 bases match TRBD2. This CDR3 spans 17 amino acids. V shed 3 bases and J 9 bases; nucleotides not matched to a gene: 11. Germline V lookup: CDR1 SGHAT, CDR2 FQNNGV. The CDR3 here is CASSLVGGLAGIGEQFF. CDR3 coding DNA: TGTGCCAGCAGCTTGGTGGGGGGACTAGCGGGAATAGGTGAGCAGTTCTTC.

In its sample, this clone was seen once. The chain joins TRBV7-2 to TRBJ2-2; 8 bases line up with TRBD2. Germline lookup yields CDR1 SGHTA and CDR2 FQGNSA. Trimming at V came to 2 bases and at J to 1 base, leaving 3 bases not matched to a gene. The CDR3 sequence is 16 residues long. This CDR3 is CASSLFGGVNTGELFF. DNA of the CDR3: TGTGCCAGCAGCTTATTCGGGGGGGTGAACACCGGGGAGCTGTTTTTT.

In its sample, this clone was seen many times. The V call is TRBV4-1, the J call TRBJ2-7, with D unresolved. V gave up 1 base and J gave up 3 bases, with 10 bases separating them. The CDR3 length is 14 residues. Germline V gene data show CDR1 as MGHRA and CDR2 as YSYEKL. In nucleotides, the CDR3 is TGCGCCAGCAGCCAAGTACTACCGGGCTACGAGCAGTACTTC. The encoded protein is CASSQVLPGYEQYF.

The V call is TRBV2, the J call TRBJ1-6; the D gene is possibly TRBD1 (6 bases). Germline V lookup: CDR1 SNHLY, CDR2 FYNNEI. The CDR3 is 15 amino acids. Trimming shortened V by 5 bases and J by 5 bases, and 13 bases separated the two germline ends. The CDR3 sequence is CASSPTGTHNSPLHF. CDR3 coding DNA: TGTGCCAGCAGTCCAACAGGGACCCATAATTCACCCCTCCACTTT.

The rearrangement joins TRBV28 to TRBJ1-3; D perhaps matches TRBD1 (5 bases). Germline CDR1 MDHEN, CDR2 SYDVKM. The V and J ends lost 4 bases and 2 bases respectively, with 15 bases between them. The CDR3 spans 16 residues. For the CDR3, the DNA is TGTGCCAGCAGTTCAACGGGACGGTCACCTGGAAACACCATATATTTT. Protein sequence: CASSSTGRSPGNTIYF.

This clone was observed once. V is TRBV4-1 and J is TRBJ2-1; the match to TRBD2 covers 8 bases. V shed 4 bases, J shed 8 bases, and the junction held 16 bases outside the gene matches. Germline loops: CDR1 MGHRA, CDR2 YSYEKL. This CDR3 is 17 amino acids long. CDR3 in DNA: TGCGCCAGCAGCCTCCTGGGCGGGGGGCGCCTGGGTCATGAGCAGTTCTTC. This sequence encodes CASSLLGGGRLGHEQFF.

The V call is TRBV15, the J call TRBJ2-5; D call uncertain. This CDR3 is built from 14 residues. From germline, CDR1 is LNHNV and CDR2 YYDKDF (reference sequence). With 0 bases removed from V and 3 bases from J, the gap between germline ends came to 8 bases. The CDR3 DNA sequence: TGTGCCACCAGCAGAGATCTGGCTGAAGAGACCCAGTACTTC. It codes for CATSRDLAEETQYF.

The chain employs TRBV2 and TRBJ1-5; no clear D. V lost 1 base and J 2 bases, leaving 6 bases between the germline ends. CDR3 size: 14 residues. Germline assignment: CDR1 SNHLY and CDR2 FYNNEI. CDR3 nucleotides: TGTGCCAGCAGTGAAGGGGTGGGCAATCAGCCCCAGCATTTT. Its translation: CASSEGVGNQPQHF.

The V and J genes are TRBV4-3 and TRBJ2-3; 10 positions agree with TRBD2. CDR1 and CDR2 from the germline V gene are LGHNA and YSLEER. The CDR3 is 16 residues long. Germline trimming cut 1 base from V and 2 bases from J; bases unmatched to any gene: 3. For the CDR3, the DNA is TGCGCCAGCAGCCAAGGGCTAGCGGGGGTCACAGATACGCAGTATTTT. Residues: CASSQGLAGVTDTQYF.

This chain connects TRBV11-3 to TRBJ2-2; D not certain. Germline assignment: CDR1 SGHNT and CDR2 YENEEA. The V gene lost 0 bases and the J gene lost 7 bases, with 6 bases spanning the gap. The CDR3 is 13 residues long. The CDR3 DNA reads as TGTGCCAGCAGCTTAGAGCTGGGCGGGGAGCTGTTTTTT. This encodes CASSLELGGELFF.

This clone came up a few times. The chain links TRBV3-1 (or the pseudogene TRBV3-2) to TRBJ2-3, with D perhaps matching TRBD1 (7 bases). Germline values: CDR1 LGHDT, CDR2 YNNKEL (reference sequence). Trimming pared 5 bases from V and 0 bases from J, leaving 15 bases between. The CDR3 consists of 16 residues. The CDR3 nucleotides read TGTGCCAGCAGCTTAAGGCGGGGACAGAGCACAGATACGCAGTATTTT. Translation: CASSLRRGQSTDTQYF.